The next 16 T cell receptor beta chains were all read from a single sample in a study of long-term antiretroviral therapy in people with HIV (dated by TCRdb to between 2021 and 2024). The immunoSEQ hsTCRB v3.0 assay was used at survey level resolution for TRB variable region sequencing. Drawn from immuneACCESS, this table holds only the in-frame rearrangements with V and J called that TCRdb kept. Clones are partly lost; checked studies trace under half to an unresolved V gene and leave the rest unexplained. The table for this sample lists about 34,000 clones; around 82% of them were counted only once. The ten top clones hold over 6.5% of the sample. Sequenced here: unsorted PBMCs, sampled 0.4 years before starting antiretroviral therapy. The source is a man between 18 and 29 years old with HIV.

V gene TRBV6-5 combines with J gene TRBJ1-2; D is possibly TRBD1 (5 bases). The CDR3 consists of 14 residues. V was cut by 2 bases and J by 7 bases, with 14 bases left in between. Germline-derived CDR1 and CDR2 are MNHEY and SVGAGI. In nucleotides, the CDR3 is TGTGCCAGCAGTTACAATGGGGCGACATCTGGCTACACCTTC. It codes for CASSYNGATSGYTF.

This sequence joins TRBV7-8 and TRBJ2-7; D is possibly TRBD2 (6 bases). The germline V and J ends were trimmed by 5 bases and 3 bases, with 17 bases remaining between them. The CDR3 loop spans 15 amino acids. The V gene's germline CDR1 is SGHVS and CDR2 FQNEAQ. As DNA, the CDR3 is TGTGCCAGCAGCCCCGGCAGCGGGCCCCTCTACGAGCAGTACTTC. This sequence encodes CASSPGSGPLYEQYF.

This clone was picked up one time. This rearrangement joins TRBV5-6 to TRBJ1-1, with TRBD1 matching 8 bases. V was clipped by 1 base and J by 5 bases; unmatched bases: 4. CDR3 length equals 14 residues. Germline values: CDR1 SGHDT, CDR2 YYEEEE. The CDR3 sequence is CASSLQGAVTEAFF. The CDR3 coding sequence is TGTGCCAGCAGCTTGCAGGGGGCCGTGACTGAAGCTTTCTTT. The full variable domain, in which reference TRBV5-6 and TRBJ1-1 provide the parts outside the CDR3, is DAGVTQSPTHLIKTRGQQVTLRCSPKSGHDTVSWYQQALGQGPQFIFQYYEEEERQRGNFPDRFSGHQFPNYSSELNVNALLLGDSALYLCASSLQGAVTEAFFGQGTRLTVV.

The V and J genes are TRBV6-5 and TRBJ2-1; 12 nucleotides line up with TRBD2. Germline lookup yields CDR1 MNHEY and CDR2 SVGAGI. The CDR3 runs 14 residues. Germline trimming cut 9 bases from V and 8 bases from J; bases unmatched to any gene: 8. CDR3 nucleotides: TGTGCCAGTCTCCTAGCGGGAGGGCCTCATGAGCAGTTCTTC. Its translation is CASLLAGGPHEQFF.

The chain uses TRBV6-5 and TRBJ2-1, with D hard to call. Germline CDR1 MNHEY, CDR2 SVGAGI. This CDR3 is built from 12 residues. The V gene lost 7 bases and the J gene lost 6 bases, with 10 bases spanning the gap. The CDR3 nucleotides read TGTGCCAGCAAGGGTTTCCCCAATGAGCAGTTCTTC. Translation gives CASKGFPNEQFF.

The genes are TRBV14 and TRBJ2-3; no clear D gene. Germline CDR1 is SGHDN and CDR2 is FVKESK. This CDR3 region has 17 residues. The V end lost 1 base, the J end lost 4 bases, and 18 bases lay between the germline ends. The CDR3 is CASSQVSGRLRPDTQYF. The CDR3 bases are TGTGCCAGCAGCCAAGTTTCGGGCCGCCTTCGTCCAGATACGCAGTATTTT.

CDR3 sequence: CASSLLEKLFF. CDR3 DNA sequence: TGTGCCAGCAGCTTACTCGAAAAACTGTTTTTT. The rearrangement links TRBV7-8 to TRBJ1-4, with D uncertain. Trimming removed 2 bases at V and 8 bases at J, with 3 bases between. The CDR3 has 11 residues. The V gene's germline CDR1 is SGHVS and CDR2 FQNEAQ.

The rearrangement joins TRBV18 to TRBJ1-2; no clear D gene. The germline V gene has CDR1 KGHSH and CDR2 LQKENI. Trimming took off 3 bases at V and 1 base at J, with 21 bases between the two ends. This CDR3 spans 18 amino acids. The CDR3 DNA sequence: TGTGCCAGCTCACCCTCTTCCCCCGGACGGACCCTTAACTATGGCTACACCTTC. Translating it yields CASSPSSPGRTLNYGYTF.

A single count supports this clone. The CDR3 DNA is TGCGCCAGCAGCACCTGGACAGGGGACCTCTCCTACGAGCAGTACTTC. Protein: CASSTWTGDLSYEQYF. The rearrangement links TRBV5-1 to TRBJ2-7; 9 nucleotides match TRBD1. Germline CDR1 and CDR2: SGHRS and YFSETQ. The trim removed 4 bases at V and 0 bases at J, leaving 8 bases unmatched. This CDR3 comprises 16 residues.

The J gene is TRBJ2-3, the V gene TRBV7-2; 7 bases map to TRBD2. Germline CDR1 is SGHTA and CDR2 is FQGNSA. V lost 5 bases and J lost 2; bases outside the gene matches: 4. The CDR3 consists of 14 residues. The CDR3 loop is CASSRGLNTDTQYF. The CDR3 bases are TGTGCCAGCAGCCGGGGACTAAACACAGATACGCAGTATTTT.

J is TRBJ2-5 and V is TRBV28, with D possibly being TRBD2 (6 bases). Per germline, CDR1 MDHEN and CDR2 SYDVKM. V was trimmed by 2 bases and J by 5 bases, leaving 6 bases between them. The CDR3 loop spans 12 amino acids. CDR3 region: CASSLLAETQYF. In nucleotides, the CDR3 is TGTGCCAGCAGTTTACTAGCGGAGACCCAGTACTTC. Full variable domain (remainder filled in from reference TRBV28 and TRBJ2-5): DVKVTQSSRYLVKRTGEKVFLECVQDMDHENMFWYRQDPGLGLRLIYFSYDVKMKEKGDIPEGYSVSREKKERFSLILESASTNQTSMYLCASSLLAETQYFGPGTRLLVL.

The chain employs TRBV29-1 and TRBJ2-2; D gene unclear. Germline CDR1 SQVTM, CDR2 ANQGSEA. CDR3 length equals 11 residues. V was pared by 3 bases and J by 4 bases, with 3 bases between. CDR3 protein: CSVDGTGELFF. The CDR3 DNA reads TGCAGCGTTGATGGCACCGGGGAGCTGTTTTTT.

V usage is TRBV7-9 and J usage is TRBJ2-5, with 11 bases aligning to TRBD2. Per the germline V gene, CDR1 is SEHNR and CDR2 is FQNEAQ (reference sequence). This CDR3 is built from 18 residues. V shed 4 bases, J shed 2 bases, and the junction held 12 bases outside the gene matches. CDR3 DNA sequence: TGTGCCAGCAGCTCGCTTGCTTCTAGCGGGGGGTTACAAGAGACCCAGTACTTC. Amino acids: CASSSLASSGGLQETQYF.

CDR3 sequence: CASSPRAMNTEAFF. CDR3 in DNA: TGTGCCAGCAGCCCCCGGGCCATGAACACTGAAGCTTTCTTT. The chain joins TRBV5-5 to TRBJ1-1; the D is unclear. V was clipped by 4 bases and J by 0 bases, with 10 bases between them. Per the germline V gene, CDR1 is SGHKS and CDR2 is YYEKEE (reference sequence). CDR3 length: 14 amino acids.

The V gene is TRBV4-1, the J gene TRBJ2-4; 11 bases align to TRBD2. J lost 0 bases, V lost 3 bases, and 10 bases had no gene match. The CDR3 runs to 19 residues. Per germline, CDR1 MGHRA and CDR2 YSYEKL. CDR3 protein: CASSQLLAGVYLAKNIQYF. In DNA form, the CDR3 reads TGCGCCAGCAGCCAGCTACTAGCGGGGGTCTACTTAGCCAAAAACATTCAGTACTTC.

This chain uses TRBV7-8 with TRBJ1-3; D is unclear. Looked up from germline, CDR1 is SGHVS and CDR2 is FQNEAQ. Deletions cut 4 bases from V and 0 bases from J, with 13 bases between. The CDR3 spans 16 residues. The CDR3 loop reads CASSSARWSSGNTIYF. In DNA, the CDR3 is TGTGCCAGCAGCTCCGCTCGGTGGAGCTCTGGAAACACCATATATTTT.